This T cell receptor (beta chain) originates from a study of regulatory T cells in long-lasting Graves disease. Stated time point: newly diagnosed GD, antithyroid drugs for less than 3 months. Scientists built the TCR library using RNA that was extracted from PBMCs. The table lists this clonotype with many counts. This CDR3 has 17 residues. The germline V and J ends were trimmed by 0 bases and 8 bases, with 19 bases remaining between them. Per the germline V gene, CDR1 is MNHEY and CDR2 is SVGEGT. CDR3-region Arm-PCR and iRepertoire HTBI primers produced the TCR beta libraries. Via MiXCR, TCRdb re-called the multiplex PCR reads, giving one row per CDR3 protein. The table records approximately 480,000 distinct CDR3 sequences, 15% to 20% of them present only once. These data were likewise used in another study, on T cells in Graves' hyperthyroidism and ophthalmopathy.

The chain links TRBV6-2 or TRBV6-3 to TRBJ1-4; possible D gene TRBD1, 5 bases. This TCR was sampled from a man aged 35 to 55 with Graves disease. The input for sequencing was peripheral blood mononuclear cells (PBMCs), taken at new diagnosis, from a patient treated with antithyroid drugs. The CDR3 here is CASSYSAWDARGEKLFF. In nucleotides, the CDR3 is TGTGCCAGCAGTTACTCGGCTTGGGACGCACGAGGCGAAAAACTGTTTTTT.